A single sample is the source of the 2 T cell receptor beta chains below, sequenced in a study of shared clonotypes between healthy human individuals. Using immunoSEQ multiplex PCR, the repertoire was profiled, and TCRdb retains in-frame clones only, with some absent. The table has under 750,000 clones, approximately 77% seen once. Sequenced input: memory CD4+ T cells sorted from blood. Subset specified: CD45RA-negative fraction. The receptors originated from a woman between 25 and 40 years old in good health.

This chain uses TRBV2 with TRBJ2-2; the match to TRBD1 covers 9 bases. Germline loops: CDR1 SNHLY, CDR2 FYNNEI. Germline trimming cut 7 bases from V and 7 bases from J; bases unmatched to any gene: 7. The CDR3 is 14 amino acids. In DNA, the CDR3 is TGTGCCAGCAATAACAGGGGGCAGGGCGGGGAGCTGTTTTTT. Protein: CASNNRGQGGELFF.

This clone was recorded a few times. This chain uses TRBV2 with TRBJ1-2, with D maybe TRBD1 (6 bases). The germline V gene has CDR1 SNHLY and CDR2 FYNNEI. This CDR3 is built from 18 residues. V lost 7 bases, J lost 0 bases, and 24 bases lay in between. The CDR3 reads CASTEFSGIQGSNYGYTF. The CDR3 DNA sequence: TGTGCCAGCACTGAGTTCTCTGGTATTCAGGGGTCTAACTATGGCTACACCTTC.